The T cell receptor beta chain under discussion was sequenced for a study of T cells in localized non-small cell lung cancer. Study-wide findings and caveats: Uninvolved adjacent lung had the highest recorded T cell clonality, with tumor below it. Greater T cell density in blood accompanied longer overall survival.

Sequencing was performed with immunoSEQ multiplex PCR; in TCRdb, only in-frame clones are kept and a portion is missing. The data show about 39,000 clones, 79% seen once. V lost 6 bases, J lost 6 bases, and 15 bases lay in between. The CDR3 extends over 14 amino acids. The germline V gene encodes CDR1 MNHNS and CDR2 SASEGT. This clone was picked up a small number of times. The antigen is not known. This specimen was PBMCs, taken before any cancer treatment. The rearrangement joins TRBV6-1 to TRBJ1-5; D unclear. This receptor was obtained from a woman between 35 and 70 years old with stage II squamous cell lung carcinoma. CDR3 coding DNA: TGTGCCAGCAGATTGGCCCCAGGTGGTCAGCCCCAGCATTTT. Its translation: CASRLAPGGQPQHF.